These T cell receptor beta chains were read from a single sample in a study of technical replicates of blood from a handful of donors. Using immunoSEQ multiplex PCR, the repertoire was profiled, and TCRdb retains in-frame clones only, with some absent. The sample holds 55,000 to 75,000 clones, 90% to 95% seen once. The material sequenced was PBMCs. These receptors originate from a human donor in good health. Some clones in this sample may be carry-over from other donors' samples. CDR3s include the opening cysteine and the closing phenylalanine or tryptophan. A D gene is named only where the DNA matches it firmly. Clone size is given for some rows only: seen once, a few or many times, or a class if the clone is expanded.

CDR3: CASSPSGGGSSYNEQFF; DNA: TGTGCCAGCAGTCCTTCCGGTGGGGGCAGCTCCTACAATGAGCAGTTCTTC; V: TRBV27; J: TRBJ2-1; size: .; D: .
CDR3: CASSVRTVQETQYF; DNA: TGTGCCAGCAGTGTAAGAACAGTCCAAGAGACCCAGTACTTC; V: TRBV6-1; J: TRBJ2-5; size: .; D: .
CDR3: CASSWLLGRTDTQYF; DNA: TGTGCCAGCAGCTGGCTCCTTGGTCGCACAGATACGCAGTATTTT; V: TRBV7-9; J: TRBJ2-3; size: .; D: .
CDR3: CASRPRGLDTDTQYF; DNA: TGTGCCAGCAGACCTAGAGGACTCGACACAGATACGCAGTATTTT; V: TRBV6-6; J: TRBJ2-3; size: .; D: .
CDR3: CASSEGHGGTYEQYF; DNA: TGTGCCAGCAGTGAAGGCCATGGGGGGACCTACGAGCAGTACTTC; V: TRBV2; J: TRBJ2-7; size: .; D: .
CDR3: CASSQDYSASGGVNEQFF; DNA: TGCGCCAGCAGCCAAGATTATAGCGCTAGCGGGGGTGTTAATGAGCAGTTCTTC; V: TRBV4-3; J: TRBJ2-1; size: once; D: TRBD2
CDR3: CASSDSGGEGEQFF; DNA: TGTGCCAGCAGTGACTCCGGGGGAGAGGGTGAGCAGTTCTTC; V: TRBV6-4; J: TRBJ2-1; size: .; D: .
CDR3: CASSLTPTVNTEAFF; DNA: TGCGCCAGCAGCCTCACGCCGACAGTGAACACTGAAGCTTTCTTT; V: TRBV4-1; J: TRBJ1-1; size: few; D: .
CDR3: CAISVTGSGNTIYF; DNA: TGTGCCATCAGTGTGACAGGCTCTGGAAACACCATATATTTT; V: TRBV10-3; J: TRBJ1-3; size: once; D: .
CDR3: CASSLSLQGLVAFF; DNA: TGTGCCAGCAGCTTATCACTACAGGGTCTCGTAGCTTTCTTT; V: TRBV7-8; J: TRBJ1-1; size: .; D: .
CDR3: CASSGRTDTQYF; DNA: TGTGCCAGTAGTGGGCGCACAGATACGCAGTATTTT; V: TRBV19; J: TRBJ2-3; size: .; D: .
CDR3: CASRSVNTEAFF; DNA: TGTGCCAGCAGGTCAGTGAACACTGAAGCTTTCTTT; V: TRBV4-2; J: TRBJ1-1; size: .; D: .
CDR3: CASSGGQSNQPQHF; DNA: TGTGCCAGTAGTGGAGGACAGAGCAATCAGCCCCAGCATTTT; V: TRBV19; J: TRBJ1-5; size: .; D: .
CDR3: CASSVVTSGRQYF; DNA: TGTGCCAGCAGCGTAGTGACTAGCGGACGCCAGTACTTC; V: TRBV9; J: TRBJ2-7; size: .; D: TRBD2
CDR3: CASSLYVREGTDTQYF; DNA: TGTGCCAGCAGCCTATACGTCAGGGAGGGCACAGATACGCAGTATTTT; V: TRBV7-9; J: TRBJ2-3; size: .; D: .
CDR3: CASSTRYGYTF; DNA: TGTGCCAGTAGTACTCGGTATGGCTACACCTTC; V: TRBV19; J: TRBJ1-2; size: .; D: .
CDR3: CASSTRQGGTEAFF; DNA: TGTGCCAGCAGTACCCGACAGGGCGGCACTGAAGCTTTCTTT; V: TRBV6-1; J: TRBJ1-1; size: .; D: TRBD1
CDR3: CASRQPPANEQFF; DNA: TGTGCCAGCAGACAGCCCCCCGCCAATGAGCAGTTCTTC; V: TRBV7-9; J: TRBJ2-1; size: .; D: .
CDR3: CASSPLSGRDTGELFF; DNA: TGTGCCAGCAGCCCCCTCTCGGGGAGGGACACCGGGGAGCTGTTTTTT; V: TRBV7-8; J: TRBJ2-2; size: .; D: TRBD2
CDR3: CAWSVVTSGYNEQFF; DNA: TGTGCCTGGAGTGTGGTCACTAGCGGTTACAATGAGCAGTTCTTC; V: TRBV30; J: TRBJ2-1; size: few; D: TRBD2
CDR3: CASSSRSGSSYNEQFF; DNA: TGTGCCAGCTCATCTAGAAGCGGGAGTTCCTACAATGAGCAGTTCTTC; V: TRBV18; J: TRBJ2-1; size: .; D: TRBD2
CDR3: CASSDVQDYGYTF; DNA: TGTGCCAGCAGTGATGTCCAGGACTATGGCTACACCTTC; V: TRBV2; J: TRBJ1-2; size: .; D: .
CDR3: CASRRGQGAYEQYF; DNA: TGTGCCAGCAGGCGCGGACAGGGGGCTTACGAGCAGTACTTC; V: TRBV6-5; J: TRBJ2-7; size: once; D: TRBD1
CDR3: CASSERTGGNTIYF; DNA: TGTGCCAGCAGCGAACGGACAGGTGGAAACACCATATATTTT; V: TRBV9; J: TRBJ1-3; size: .; D: TRBD1
CDR3: CASKVGAADTQYF; DNA: TGCGCCAGCAAGGTGGGGGCGGCAGATACGCAGTATTTT; V: TRBV10-2; J: TRBJ2-3; size: .; D: .
CDR3: CASSGGTGQTQYF; DNA: TGCGCCAGCAGCGGCGGGACAGGGCAGACCCAGTACTTC; V: TRBV5-1; J: TRBJ2-5; size: .; D: TRBD1
CDR3: CASSPPRVVGEKLFF; DNA: TGTGCCAGCTCACCACCGCGGGTTGTGGGGGAAAAACTGTTTTTT; V: TRBV18; J: TRBJ1-4; size: .; D: .
CDR3: CASSTGLIAEAFF; DNA: TGCGCCAGCAGCACCGGGTTGATCGCTGAAGCTTTCTTT; V: TRBV5-1; J: TRBJ1-1; size: .; D: .
CDR3: CASSSLAGGNTGELFF; DNA: TGTGCCAGCAGCTCATTGGCGGGAGGTAACACCGGGGAGCTGTTTTTT; V: TRBV5-6; J: TRBJ2-2; size: .; D: TRBD2
CDR3: CASSYGVPKQYF; DNA: TGTGCCAGCAGCTACGGAGTACCGAAACAGTACTTC; V: TRBV6-1; J: TRBJ2-7; size: .; D: .
CDR3: CASSDSGTGGCVNTGELFF; DNA: TGTGCCAGCAGTGACTCTGGGACAGGGGGCTGTGTGAACACCGGGGAGCTGTTTTTT; V: TRBV6-4; J: TRBJ2-2; size: .; D: TRBD1
CDR3: CASSPTSGPQETQYF; DNA: TGTGCCAGCAGCCCCACTAGCGGACCTCAAGAGACCCAGTACTTC; V: TRBV7-2; J: TRBJ2-5; size: .; D: TRBD2
CDR3: CASGTTGSVYGYTF; DNA: TGTGCCAGCGGAACGACAGGGAGCGTCTATGGCTACACCTTC; V: TRBV28; J: TRBJ1-2; size: .; D: TRBD1
CDR3: CASSSSGDAYNEQFF; DNA: TGTGCCAGCAGTTCGAGCGGGGACGCCTACAATGAGCAGTTCTTC; V: TRBV6-1; J: TRBJ2-1; size: .; D: TRBD2
CDR3: CASSSQGFQDTQYF; DNA: TGTGCCAGCAGCTCACAGGGGTTTCAAGATACGCAGTATTTT; V: TRBV7-2; J: TRBJ2-3; size: .; D: TRBD1
CDR3: CASSRGTSEKLFF; DNA: TGTGCCAGCAGCCGCGGTACCTCGGAAAAACTGTTTTTT; V: TRBV7-6; J: TRBJ1-4; size: .; D: .
CDR3: CASSHGLAGAYEQYF; DNA: TGTGCCAGCAGCCACGGACTAGCGGGGGCCTACGAGCAGTACTTC; V: TRBV7-8; J: TRBJ2-7; size: .; D: TRBD2
CDR3: CATSVRGGETQYF; DNA: TGTGCCACCTCGGTTCGGGGGGGCGAGACCCAGTACTTC; V: TRBV10-3; J: TRBJ2-5; size: .; D: TRBD2
CDR3: CASSLVQGGGYTF; DNA: TGTGCCAGCAGCTTGGTCCAGGGAGGAGGCTACACCTTC; V: TRBV7-2; J: TRBJ1-2; size: .; D: .
CDR3: CASSQEIGQVGQPQHF; DNA: TGCGCCAGCAGCCAAGAAATAGGTCAGGTAGGTCAGCCCCAGCATTTT; V: TRBV4-1; J: TRBJ1-5; size: few; D: .
CDR3: CASSPPTRETQYF; DNA: TGTGCCAGCTCACCCCCCACCCGGGAGACCCAGTACTTC; V: TRBV18; J: TRBJ2-5; size: .; D: .
CDR3: CASSMRTGGNNEQFF; DNA: TGTGCCAGTAGTATGCGGACAGGGGGGAACAATGAGCAGTTCTTC; V: TRBV19; J: TRBJ2-1; size: .; D: TRBD1
CDR3: CASSTRTSGTDTQYF; DNA: TGTGCCAGCAGTACCCGGACTAGCGGCACAGATACGCAGTATTTT; V: TRBV6-1; J: TRBJ2-3; size: .; D: TRBD2
CDR3: CASSEESGANYGYTF; DNA: TGTGCCAGCAGTGAAGAGTCAGGGGCTAACTATGGCTACACCTTC; V: TRBV6-1; J: TRBJ1-2; size: .; D: .
CDR3: CATGLAGRFQYF; DNA: TGTGCTACCGGACTAGCGGGGCGTTTCCAGTACTTC; V: TRBV12-5; J: TRBJ2-5; size: .; D: TRBD2
CDR3: CASSLGQGGYEQYF; DNA: TGTGCCAGCAGCTTAGGACAGGGCGGCTACGAGCAGTACTTC; V: TRBV7-7; J: TRBJ2-7; size: .; D: TRBD1
CDR3: CASSQVASGGELFF; DNA: TGTGCCAGCAGCCAAGTAGCGAGCGGGGGGGAGCTGTTTTTT; V: TRBV4-2; J: TRBJ2-2; size: .; D: .
CDR3: CASSLRDRGHEQYF; DNA: TGTGCCAGCAGCTTACGGGACAGGGGTCACGAGCAGTACTTC; V: TRBV5-6; J: TRBJ2-7; size: .; D: TRBD1
CDR3: CASSLAFGGWGNQPQHF; DNA: TGTGCCAGCAGCTTAGCCTTCGGCGGGTGGGGCAATCAGCCCCAGCATTTT; V: TRBV7-8; J: TRBJ1-5; size: .; D: .
CDR3: CASSDRDYGYTF; DNA: TGTGCCAGCAGCGACAGGGACTATGGCTACACCTTC; V: TRBV2; J: TRBJ1-2; size: few; D: TRBD1
CDR3: CASSAGQGLPRGYTF; DNA: TGCGCCAGCAGCGCGGGACAGGGGCTGCCTCGGGGCTACACCTTC; V: TRBV5-1; J: TRBJ1-2; size: .; D: TRBD1
CDR3: CASSQGLAGGSGELFF; DNA: TGCGCCAGCAGCCAGGGGCTAGCGGGAGGATCCGGGGAGCTGTTTTTT; V: TRBV5-1; J: TRBJ2-2; size: .; D: TRBD2
CDR3: CASSVGQVTEAFF; DNA: TGTGCCAGCAGCGTAGGACAGGTCACTGAAGCTTTCTTT; V: TRBV9; J: TRBJ1-1; size: .; D: .
CDR3: CSASKGEQYF; DNA: TGCAGTGCTAGTAAGGGGGAGCAGTACTTC; V: TRBV20-1; J: TRBJ2-7; size: .; D: .